A single sample gave rise to the 21 T cell receptor beta chains below, sequenced in a study of blood T cells in healthy people across ages. Primed by a sample-barcoded 5' primer and a J-beta primer mix, a second PCR proceeded for roughly 6 to 12 cycles. TCRdb recomputed calls from the 5' RACE reads with MiXCR, one row per CDR3 protein. The sample holds more than 1,000,000 distinct CDR3 sequences, 25% seen once. These records were also assigned to another study, of T cells of mothers and their children.

Source material: blood. Receptors originate from a girl aged 2 to 9 in good health.

This clonotype was counted once. V gene TRBV7-9 combines with J gene TRBJ2-1; 8 bases line up with TRBD2. The V segment lost 4 bases and the J segment 1 base; nucleotides outside the gene matches: 12. CDR3 length: 18 amino acids. Germline-derived CDR1 and CDR2 are SEHNR and FQNEAQ (reference sequence). CDR3 in DNA: TGTGCCAGCAGCTCCTGGTGGCGCGGGAGGATGTCCTACAATGAGCAGTTCTTC. Its protein is CASSSWWRGRMSYNEQFF.

The chain uses TRBV7-2 and TRBJ1-1; 8 nucleotides line up with TRBD1. CDR1 is SGHTA and CDR2 is FQGNSA in the germline V gene. With V trimmed by 5 bases and J by 1 base, 6 bases remained unmatched. This CDR3 spans 15 amino acids. CDR3 sequence: CASSPDRGRNTEAFF. CDR3 DNA sequence: TGTGCCAGCAGCCCAGACAGGGGCCGGAACACTGAAGCTTTCTTT.

The V call is TRBV6-1, the J call TRBJ2-1; 13 bases map to TRBD2. With 2 bases clipped from V and 10 bases from J, the junction kept 2 bases outside the gene matches. The germline CDR1 and CDR2 sequences are MNHNS and SASEGT. The CDR3 consists of 14 residues. CDR3 bases: TGTGCCAGCAGTGAAACTAGCGGGGGGGCCGAGCAGTTCTTC. This sequence encodes CASSETSGGAEQFF.

This clonotype showed up just a few times. CDR3 protein: CASTGSDQETQYF. In nucleotides, the CDR3 is TGTGCCAGCACTGGTAGTGACCAAGAGACCCAGTACTTC. This chain links TRBV2 with TRBJ2-5, with D unresolved. Trimming pared 7 bases from V and 0 bases from J, leaving 9 bases between. Germline V CDR1 and CDR2: SNHLY, FYNNEI. This CDR3 is built from 13 residues. The full variable domain, rest sourced from reference TRBV2 and TRBJ2-5, is EPEVTQTPSHQVTQMGQEVILRCVPISNHLYFYWYRQILGQKVEFLVSFYNNEISEKSEIFDDQFSVERPDGSNFTLKIRSTKLEDSAMYFCASTGSDQETQYFGPGTRLLVL.

In regard to this clonotype: Compared with germline, one end of the junction differs, possibly owing to a read error. This chain joins TRBV7-7 and TRBJ2-5; 8 nucleotides agree with TRBD2. The DNA matches TRBJ2-1 better at its end, which makes the J call doubtful. There are 15 residues in the CDR3. Germline CDR1 is SSHAT and CDR2 is FNYEAQ (reference sequence). The CDR3 is CASSSGLAPYNEQFF. The CDR3 nucleotides read TGTGCTAGCAGCTCAGGACTAGCCCCCTACAATGAGCAGTTCTTC.

In its sample, this clonotype was seen a few times. The genes are TRBV29-1 and TRBJ2-7; 8 bases map to TRBD2. The ends lost 6 bases at V and 6 bases at J; junction bases unmatched: 13. The CDR3 loop spans 14 amino acids. Looked up from germline, CDR1 is SQVTM and CDR2 is ANQGSEA. CDR3 in amino acids: CSVRLRLASREQYF. DNA of the CDR3: TGCAGCGTCAGGCTGAGACTAGCGAGCCGCGAGCAGTACTTC.

The rearrangement links TRBV28 to TRBJ2-4; D uncertain. Looked up from germline, CDR1 is MDHEN and CDR2 is SYDVKM. V dropped 5 bases and J dropped 0 bases, with 5 bases sitting between them. The CDR3 runs to 13 residues. CDR3 sequence: CASSELAKNIQYF. CDR3 coding DNA: TGTGCCAGCAGTGAACTAGCCAAAAACATTCAGTACTTC.

The chain is built from TRBV5-1 and TRBJ2-7; TRBD2 matches at 11 bases. The V gene end was trimmed by 3 bases and the J gene end by 3 bases; junction bases not matched to a gene: 5. Germline CDR1 is SGHRS and CDR2 is YFSETQ. The CDR3 sequence is 15 residues long. This CDR3 is CASSWATSGDYEQYF. CDR3 coding DNA: TGCGCCAGCAGCTGGGCGACTAGCGGGGACTACGAGCAGTACTTC.

There are a few counts of this clonotype. The gene calls are TRBV5-1 and TRBJ2-3; D unclear. The CDR3 length is 12 residues. The V and J ends lost 7 bases and 0 bases respectively, with 6 bases between them. Germline CDR1 SGHRS, CDR2 YFSETQ. The CDR3 region is CASGESTDTQYF. CDR3 coding DNA: TGCGCCAGCGGCGAAAGCACAGATACGCAGTATTTT.

The chain recombines TRBV4-3 with TRBJ1-4; D may be TRBD1 (6 bases). The CDR3 length is 16 residues. Per the germline V gene, CDR1 is LGHNA and CDR2 is YSLEER. Trimming shortened V by 4 bases and J by 2 bases, and 14 bases separated the two germline ends. CDR3 bases: TGCGCCAGCAGCCGCCTGGGGGGGGCGACTAATGAAAAACTGTTTTTT. Amino acids: CASSRLGGATNEKLFF.

Concerning this clonotype itself: Germline and junction disagree at one end, which may indicate a read error. The chain carries TRBV5-1 and TRBJ1-6; possibly TRBD1 for D (6 bases). The CDR3 length is 17 residues. Germline V lookup: CDR1 SGHRS, CDR2 YFSETQ. CDR3 protein: CASSLVSGASYNSTLHF. The CDR3 DNA sequence: TGCGCCAGCAGTCTGGTCTCGGGGGCATCCTATAATTCAACCCTCCACTTT.

With regard to this clonotype: An end of the junction differs from the germline gene, which may be a read error. The chain is built from TRBV11-2 and TRBJ1-1, with TRBD1 matching over 7 bases. The CDR3 totals 20 residues. The V gene's germline CDR1 is SGHAT and CDR2 FQNNGV. The CDR3 sequence is CASSLWEGNRGPLMDTKAFF. The CDR3 DNA sequence: TGTGCCAGCAGCTTATGGGAGGGGAACAGGGGTCCCCTCATGGACACTAAAGCTTTCTTT.

At least ten counts were recorded for this clonotype. The chain recombines TRBV24-1 with TRBJ1-4, with D perhaps TRBD1 (6 bases). Trimming removed 3 bases at V and 12 bases at J, with 13 bases between. The CDR3 consists of 13 residues. CDR1 KGHDR and CDR2 SFDVKD come from the germline V gene. DNA of the CDR3: TGTGCCACCAGTGATCCCGGACAGCGGGAACTGTTTTTT. This sequence encodes CATSDPGQRELFF.

The chain has TRBV29-1 and TRBJ2-5; 8 nucleotides agree with TRBD2. Gene TRBJ2-7 matches the end of the DNA better, so the J call may be wrong. This CDR3 spans 16 amino acids. Germline V gene data show CDR1 as SQVTM and CDR2 as ANQGSEA. CDR3 sequence: CSVRLINPTSGYEQYF. CDR3 in DNA: TGCAGCGTTCGTCTAATAAACCCCACTAGCGGCTACGAGCAGTACTTC.

The chain has TRBV6-2 or TRBV6-3 and TRBJ2-1, with D hard to call. CDR1 and CDR2 from the germline V gene are MNHEY and SVGEGT. The CDR3 is 14 residues long. V was clipped by 5 bases and J by 2 bases, with 10 bases between them. The CDR3 bases are TGTGCCAGCAGTAGTTGGGGTACCTACAATGAGCAGTTCTTC. This gives the protein CASSSWGTYNEQFF.

This clonotype was seen only a few times. The chain has TRBV20-1 and TRBJ1-5; TRBD1 is a possible D gene (5 bases). CDR3 length equals 14 residues. Trimming removed 6 bases at V and 0 bases at J, with 12 bases between. CDR1 and CDR2 from the germline V gene are DFQATT and SNEGSKA (reference sequence). The CDR3 nucleotides are TGCAGTGCAACCCAGGGAGCTAGCAATCAGCCCCAGCATTTT. Residues: CSATQGASNQPQHF.

This clonotype was found a few times. The chain is built from TRBV4-1 and TRBJ1-4, with a weak D call TRBD1 (5 bases). V was shortened by 4 bases and J by 4 bases, with 16 bases between the two germline ends. Germline CDR1 MGHRA, CDR2 YSYEKL. This CDR3 spans 16 amino acids. The CDR3 reads CASSLGGARGNEKLFF. CDR3 DNA: TGCGCCAGCAGCCTTGGCGGGGCACGGGGTAATGAAAAACTGTTTTTT.

For the CDR3, the DNA is TGTGCCAGCAACGAATTAGTTGAGGACGAAAAACTGTTTTTT. Residues: CASNELVEDEKLFF. The chain carries TRBV28 and TRBJ1-4; D is ambiguous. Trimming cost V 7 bases and J 8 bases, with 17 bases left between them. This CDR3 contains 14 residues. Germline CDR1 is MDHEN and CDR2 is SYDVKM.

This clonotype was seen a handful of times. The chain couples TRBV24-1 to TRBJ2-1, with D possibly being TRBD1 (6 bases). V lost 8 bases, J lost 10 bases, and 17 bases lay in between. Per germline, CDR1 KGHDR and CDR2 SFDVKD. This CDR3 is built from 13 residues. The CDR3 DNA is TGTGCCACCAACGTATATGAGGGGGACGAGCAGTTCTTC. It is translated as CATNVYEGDEQFF.

This clonotype was observed a few times. The chain uses TRBV25-1 and TRBJ2-4; 7 nucleotides line up with TRBD2. This CDR3 region has 16 residues. The V segment lost 3 bases and the J segment 3 bases; nucleotides outside the gene matches: 8. Germline-derived CDR1 and CDR2 are MGHDK and SYGVNS. CDR3 sequence (DNA): TGTGCCAGCAGTGACCGGGGAGGGTTCGGCAAAAACATTCAGTACTTC. Translating it yields CASSDRGGFGKNIQYF.

The chain uses TRBV20-1 and TRBJ2-5, with D perhaps being TRBD1 or TRBD2 (5 bases each). The end of the DNA aligns better with TRBJ2-7, so the J call may be wrong. The CDR3 is 12 amino acids. Germline CDR1 reads DFQATT; CDR2 reads SNEGSKA (reference sequence). The CDR3 sequence is CSAPGPTYEQYF. The DNA for the CDR3 is TGCAGTGCTCCGGGGCCTACCTACGAGCAGTACTTC.